This T cell receptor beta chain was captured by sequencing in a study of blood T cell repertoires in COVID-19. Study-level information: Donors in the United States, Italy and Spain gave samples during acute or convalescent COVID-19. T cells, B-cell-depleted T cells, or PBMCs provided the cDNA or gDNA that served as material.

In the authors' methods: Amplification from reference gene primers served as the basis for estimated nucleated cell counts. TCRdb's table, derived via immunoSEQ multiplex PCR, lists solely in-frame clones and lacks some. V and J calls and clone size are given by that table; D and trimming were obtained from the DNA. The profile covers some 11,000 clones, with approximately 87% appearing a single time and about 12% taken by the ten largest. The CDR3 consists of 16 residues. Germline lookup yields CDR1 SGHRS and CDR2 YFSETQ. The junction had 12 bases not matched to a gene; V was cut back by 2 bases and J by 5 bases.

Sequencing used peripheral blood. The chain links TRBV5-1 to TRBJ1-1, with 7 bases aligning to TRBD1. This sequence was found in a human donor in a cohort sampled during active COVID-19. The chain's CDR3 is CASSLGTVPLNTEAFF. In DNA, the CDR3 is TGCGCCAGCAGCTTAGGGACAGTGCCTTTAAATACTGAAGCTTTCTTT.